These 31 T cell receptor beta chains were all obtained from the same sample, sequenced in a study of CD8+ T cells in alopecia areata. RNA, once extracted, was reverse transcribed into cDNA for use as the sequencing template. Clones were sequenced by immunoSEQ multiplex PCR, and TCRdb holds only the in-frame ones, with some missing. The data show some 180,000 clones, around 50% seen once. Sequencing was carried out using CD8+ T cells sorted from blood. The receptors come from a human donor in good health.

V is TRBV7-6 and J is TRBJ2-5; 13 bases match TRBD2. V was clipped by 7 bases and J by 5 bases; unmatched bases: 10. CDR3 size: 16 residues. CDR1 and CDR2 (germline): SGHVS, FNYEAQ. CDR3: CASTETSGGPSETQYF. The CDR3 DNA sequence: TGTGCCAGCACGGAGACTAGCGGGGGGCCATCGGAGACCCAGTACTTC.

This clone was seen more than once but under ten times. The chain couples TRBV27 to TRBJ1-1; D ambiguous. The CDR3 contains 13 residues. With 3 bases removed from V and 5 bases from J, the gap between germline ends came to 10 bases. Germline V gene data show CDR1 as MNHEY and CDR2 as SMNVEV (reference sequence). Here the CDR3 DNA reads TGTGCCAGCAGTTTTCGTGAGAGTACTGAAGCTTTCTTT. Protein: CASSFRESTEAFF.

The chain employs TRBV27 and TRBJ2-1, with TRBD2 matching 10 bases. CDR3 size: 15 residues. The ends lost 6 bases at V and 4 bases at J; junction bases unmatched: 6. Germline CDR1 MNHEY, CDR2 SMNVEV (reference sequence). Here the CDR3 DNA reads TGTGCCAGCAGGGTAGCGGGGGGACAGTACAATGAGCAGTTCTTC. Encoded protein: CASRVAGGQYNEQFF.

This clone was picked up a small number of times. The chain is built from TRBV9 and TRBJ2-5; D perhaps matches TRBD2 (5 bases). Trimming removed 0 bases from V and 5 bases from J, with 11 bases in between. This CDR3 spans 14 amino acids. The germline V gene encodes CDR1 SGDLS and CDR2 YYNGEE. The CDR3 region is CASSVDGELETQYF. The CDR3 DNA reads TGTGCCAGCAGCGTAGACGGGGAGTTGGAGACCCAGTACTTC.

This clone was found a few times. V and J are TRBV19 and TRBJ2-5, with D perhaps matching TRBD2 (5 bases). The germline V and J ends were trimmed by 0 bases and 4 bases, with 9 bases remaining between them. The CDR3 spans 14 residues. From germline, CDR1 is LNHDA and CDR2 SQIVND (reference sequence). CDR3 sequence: CASSIEEGPETQYF. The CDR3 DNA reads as TGTGCCAGTAGTATAGAAGAGGGCCCAGAGACCCAGTACTTC.

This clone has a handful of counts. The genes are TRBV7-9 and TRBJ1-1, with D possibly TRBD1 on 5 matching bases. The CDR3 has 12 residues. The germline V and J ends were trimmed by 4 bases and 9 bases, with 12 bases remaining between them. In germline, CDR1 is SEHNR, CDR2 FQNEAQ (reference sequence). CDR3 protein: CASSSRDRQAFF. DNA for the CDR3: TGTGCCAGCAGCTCGAGGGACCGGCAAGCTTTCTTT.

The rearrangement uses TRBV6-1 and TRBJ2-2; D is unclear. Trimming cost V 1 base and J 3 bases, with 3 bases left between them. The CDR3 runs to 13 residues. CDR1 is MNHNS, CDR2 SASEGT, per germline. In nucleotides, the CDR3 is TGTGCCAGCAGTGAAGGTTACACCGGGGAGCTGTTTTTT. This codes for CASSEGYTGELFF.

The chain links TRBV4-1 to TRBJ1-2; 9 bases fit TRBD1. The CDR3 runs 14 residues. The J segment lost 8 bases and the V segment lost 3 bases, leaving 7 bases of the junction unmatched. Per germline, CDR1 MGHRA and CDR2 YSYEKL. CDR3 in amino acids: CASSHLQGAGGYTF. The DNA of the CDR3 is TGCGCCAGCAGCCACCTACAGGGGGCAGGGGGCTACACCTTC.

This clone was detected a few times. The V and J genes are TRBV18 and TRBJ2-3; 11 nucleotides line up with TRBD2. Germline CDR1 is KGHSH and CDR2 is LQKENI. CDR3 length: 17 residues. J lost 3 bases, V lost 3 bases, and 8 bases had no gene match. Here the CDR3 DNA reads TGTGCCAGCTCACCTGTGACTAGCGGGGATGGTACAGATACGCAGTATTTT. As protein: CASSPVTSGDGTDTQYF.

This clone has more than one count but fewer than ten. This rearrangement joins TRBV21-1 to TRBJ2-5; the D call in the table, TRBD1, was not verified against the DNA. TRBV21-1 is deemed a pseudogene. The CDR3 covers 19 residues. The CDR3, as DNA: TGTGCCAGCAGCAAATGGGTTCGAAGAGACAGGGGGTGGGAAGAGACCCAGTACTTC. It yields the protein CASSKWVRRDRGWEETQYF.

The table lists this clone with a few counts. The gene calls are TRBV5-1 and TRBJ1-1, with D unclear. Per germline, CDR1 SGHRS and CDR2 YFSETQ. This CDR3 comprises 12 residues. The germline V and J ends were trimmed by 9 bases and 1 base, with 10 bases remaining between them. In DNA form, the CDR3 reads TGCGCCACCAAATTGGGGAACACTGAAGCTTTCTTT. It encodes CATKLGNTEAFF.

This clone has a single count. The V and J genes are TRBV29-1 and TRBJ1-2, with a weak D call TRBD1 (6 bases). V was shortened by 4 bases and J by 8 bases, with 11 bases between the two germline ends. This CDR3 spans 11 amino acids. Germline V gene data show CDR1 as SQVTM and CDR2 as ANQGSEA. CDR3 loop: CSVVRGSGYTF. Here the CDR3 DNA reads TGCAGCGTTGTCAGGGGCTCAGGCTACACCTTC.

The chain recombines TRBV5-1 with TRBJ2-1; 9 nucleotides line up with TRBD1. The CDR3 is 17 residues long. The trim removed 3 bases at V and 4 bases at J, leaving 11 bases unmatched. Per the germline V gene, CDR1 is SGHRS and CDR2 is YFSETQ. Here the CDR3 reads CASSWGRTGERYNEQFF. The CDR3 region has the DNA TGCGCCAGCAGCTGGGGACGGACAGGGGAGAGATACAATGAGCAGTTCTTC.

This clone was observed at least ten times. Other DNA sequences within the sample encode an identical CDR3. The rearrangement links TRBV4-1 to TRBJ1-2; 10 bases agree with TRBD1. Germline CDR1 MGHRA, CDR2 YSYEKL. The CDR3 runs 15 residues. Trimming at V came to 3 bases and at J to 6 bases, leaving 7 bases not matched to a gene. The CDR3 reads CASSHTPGTGDGYTF. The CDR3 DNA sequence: TGCGCCAGCAGCCATACCCCCGGGACAGGGGATGGCTACACCTTC.

The CDR3 nucleotides are TGTGCCACCAGCATAGGGCAGGCGAGCTCCTACGAGCAGTACTTC. Translating it yields CATSIGQASSYEQYF. This rearrangement joins TRBV15 to TRBJ2-7; unclear D gene. This CDR3 spans 15 amino acids. Trimming stripped 4 bases from V and 0 bases from J, with 13 bases between. CDR1 and CDR2 (germline): LNHNV, YYDKDF (reference sequence).

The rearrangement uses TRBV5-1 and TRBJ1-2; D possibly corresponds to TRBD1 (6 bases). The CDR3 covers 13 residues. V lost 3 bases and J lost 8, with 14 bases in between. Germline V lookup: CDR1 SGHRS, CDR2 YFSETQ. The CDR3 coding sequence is TGCGCCAGCAGCTCACAGGACAGCCCGGGCTACACCTTC. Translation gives CASSSQDSPGYTF.

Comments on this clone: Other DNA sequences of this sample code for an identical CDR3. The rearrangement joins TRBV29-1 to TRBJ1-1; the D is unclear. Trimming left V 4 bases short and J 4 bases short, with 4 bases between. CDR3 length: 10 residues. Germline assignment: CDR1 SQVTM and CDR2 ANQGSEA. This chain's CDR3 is CSVAGTEAFF. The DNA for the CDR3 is TGCAGCGTTGCGGGCACTGAAGCTTTCTTT.

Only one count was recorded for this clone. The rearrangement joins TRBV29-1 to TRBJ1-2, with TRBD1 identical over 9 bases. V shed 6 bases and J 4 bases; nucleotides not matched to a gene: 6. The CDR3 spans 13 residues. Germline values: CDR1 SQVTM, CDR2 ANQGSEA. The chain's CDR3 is CSVWTGAVYGYTF. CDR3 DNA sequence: TGCAGCGTCTGGACAGGGGCCGTCTATGGCTACACCTTC.

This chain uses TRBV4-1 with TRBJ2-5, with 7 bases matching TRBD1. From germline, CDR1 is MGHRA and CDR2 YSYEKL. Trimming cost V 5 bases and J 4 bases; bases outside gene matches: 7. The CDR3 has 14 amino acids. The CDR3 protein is CASSGGQTIETQYF. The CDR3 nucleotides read TGCGCCAGCAGCGGGGGACAGACCATAGAGACCCAGTACTTC.

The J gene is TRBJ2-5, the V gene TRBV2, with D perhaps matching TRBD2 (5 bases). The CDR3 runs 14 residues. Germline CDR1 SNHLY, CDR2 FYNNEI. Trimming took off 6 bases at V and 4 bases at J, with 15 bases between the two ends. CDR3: CASRAWAEVETQYF. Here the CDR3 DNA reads TGTGCCAGCAGGGCTTGGGCGGAGGTAGAGACCCAGTACTTC.

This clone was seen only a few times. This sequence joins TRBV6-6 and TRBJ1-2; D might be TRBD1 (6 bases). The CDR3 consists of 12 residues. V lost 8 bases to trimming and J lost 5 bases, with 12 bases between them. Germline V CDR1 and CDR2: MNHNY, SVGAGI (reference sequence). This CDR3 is CASGNREYGYTF. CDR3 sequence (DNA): TGTGCCAGCGGTAACAGGGAGTATGGCTACACCTTC.

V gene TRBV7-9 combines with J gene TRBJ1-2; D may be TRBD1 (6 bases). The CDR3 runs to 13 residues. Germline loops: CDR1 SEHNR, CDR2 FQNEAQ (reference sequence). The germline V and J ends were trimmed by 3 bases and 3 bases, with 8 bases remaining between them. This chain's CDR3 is CASSLRQDYGYTF. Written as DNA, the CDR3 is TGTGCCAGCAGCTTGAGACAGGACTATGGCTACACCTTC. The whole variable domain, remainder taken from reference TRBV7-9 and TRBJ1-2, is DTGVSQNPRHKITKRGQNVTFRCDPISEHNRLYWYRQTLGQGPEFLTYFQNEAQLEKSRLLSDRFSAERPKGSFSTLEIQRTEQGDSAMYLCASSLRQDYGYTFGSGTRLTVV.

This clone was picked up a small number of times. CDR3 protein: CASSQDQGYEQYF. In nucleotides, the CDR3 is TGCGCCAGCAGCCAAGATCAAGGTTACGAGCAGTACTTC. The rearrangement uses TRBV4-1 and TRBJ2-7; D unclear. V lost 0 bases and J 4 bases, leaving 7 bases between the germline ends. The length of the CDR3 is 13 residues. Germline-derived CDR1 and CDR2 are MGHRA and YSYEKL.

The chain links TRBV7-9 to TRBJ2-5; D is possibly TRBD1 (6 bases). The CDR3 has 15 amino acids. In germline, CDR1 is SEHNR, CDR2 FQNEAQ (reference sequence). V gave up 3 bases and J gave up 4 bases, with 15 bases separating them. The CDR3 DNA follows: TGTGCCAGCAGCTTCGGGCAGGGGTTGCGAGAGACCCAGTACTTC. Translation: CASSFGQGLRETQYF. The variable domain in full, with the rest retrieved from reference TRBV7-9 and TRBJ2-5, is DTGVSQNPRHKITKRGQNVTFRCDPISEHNRLYWYRQTLGQGPEFLTYFQNEAQLEKSRLLSDRFSAERPKGSFSTLEIQRTEQGDSAMYLCASSFGQGLRETQYFGPGTRLLVL.

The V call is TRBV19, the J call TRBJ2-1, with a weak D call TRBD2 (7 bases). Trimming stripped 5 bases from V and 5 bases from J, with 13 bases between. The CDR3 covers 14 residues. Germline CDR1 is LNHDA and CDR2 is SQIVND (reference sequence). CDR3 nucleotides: TGTGCCAGTAGTGACGCGGGGGCCCACAATGAGCAGTTCTTC. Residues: CASSDAGAHNEQFF. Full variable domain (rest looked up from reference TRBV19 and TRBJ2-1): DGGITQSPKYLFRKEGQNVTLSCEQNLNHDAMYWYRQDPGQGLRLIYYSQIVNDFQKGDIAEGYSVSREKKESFPLTVTSAQKNPTAFYLCASSDAGAHNEQFFGPGTRLTVL.

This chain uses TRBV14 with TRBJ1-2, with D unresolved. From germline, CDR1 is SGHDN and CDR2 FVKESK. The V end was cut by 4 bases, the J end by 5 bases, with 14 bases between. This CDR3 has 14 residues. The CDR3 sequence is CASSPPGPAYGYTF. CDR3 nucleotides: TGTGCCAGCAGCCCCCCAGGACCGGCATATGGCTACACCTTC.

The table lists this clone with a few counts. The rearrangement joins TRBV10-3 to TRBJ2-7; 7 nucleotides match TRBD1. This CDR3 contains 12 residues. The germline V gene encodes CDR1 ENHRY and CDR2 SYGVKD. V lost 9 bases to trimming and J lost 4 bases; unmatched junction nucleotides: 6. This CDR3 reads CAIRQGQYEQYF. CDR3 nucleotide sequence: TGTGCCATTAGACAGGGACAGTACGAGCAGTACTTC.

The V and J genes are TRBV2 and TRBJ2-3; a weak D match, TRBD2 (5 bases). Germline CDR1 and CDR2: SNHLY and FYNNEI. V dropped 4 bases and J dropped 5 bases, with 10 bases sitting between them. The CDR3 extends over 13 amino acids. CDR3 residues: CASSVASLDTQYF. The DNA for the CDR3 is TGTGCCAGCAGTGTGGCTAGCCTAGATACGCAGTATTTT.

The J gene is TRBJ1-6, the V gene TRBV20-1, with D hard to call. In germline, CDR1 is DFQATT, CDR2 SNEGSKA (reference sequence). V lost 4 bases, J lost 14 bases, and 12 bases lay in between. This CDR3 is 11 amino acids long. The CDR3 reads CSAISPWTLHF. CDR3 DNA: TGCAGTGCTATATCACCTTGGACCCTCCACTTT.

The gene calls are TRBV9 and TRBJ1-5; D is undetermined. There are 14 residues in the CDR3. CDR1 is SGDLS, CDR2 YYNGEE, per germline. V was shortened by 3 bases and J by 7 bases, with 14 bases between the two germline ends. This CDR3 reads CASSAGSGGQPQHF. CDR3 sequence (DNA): TGTGCCAGCAGCGCTGGATCGGGAGGGCAGCCCCAGCATTTT.

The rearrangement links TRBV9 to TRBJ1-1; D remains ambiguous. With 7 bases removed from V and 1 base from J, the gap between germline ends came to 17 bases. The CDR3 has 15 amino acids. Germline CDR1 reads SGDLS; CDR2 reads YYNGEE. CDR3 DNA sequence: TGTGCCAGCCGAGCGCCGGGCAGCCCGAACACTGAAGCTTTCTTT. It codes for CASRAPGSPNTEAFF.